The present T cell receptor (beta chain) was sequenced within a study of cytomegalovirus exposure and HLA in healthy donors. CDR1 SGHNT and CDR2 YYREEE come from the germline V gene (reference sequence). This CDR3 region has 16 residues. The V end lost 0 bases, the J end lost 4 bases, and 16 bases lay between the germline ends. PCR used 60 Vbeta primers and 13 Jbeta primers. Here immunoSEQ multiplex PCR was the method, and the copy in TCRdb shows in-frame clones only, minus some. The repertoire has approximately 110,000 clones, about 74% of them found once; the top ten carry around 5%. The clonotype comes from a man aged 25 to 45 in good health and CMV-seropositive. Sequenced input: PBMCs. This chain links TRBV5-4 with TRBJ2-5; perhaps TRBD1 as D (7 bases). CDR3 in DNA: TGTGCCAGCAGCTTGGGGGCGGGACAGTTGGGAGAGACCCAGTACTTC. Its translation: CASSLGAGQLGETQYF. The full variable domain, completed using reference TRBV5-4 and TRBJ2-5, is ETGVTQSPTHLIKTRGQQVTLRCSSQSGHNTVSWYQQALGQGPQFIFQYYREEENGRGNFPPRFSGLQFPNYSSELNVNALELDDSALYLCASSLGAGQLGETQYFGPGTRLLVL.